The rows below give T cell receptor beta chains drawn from one sample of a study of human thymus T cells. Libraries were prepared by immunoSEQ multiplex PCR; TCRdb keeps only in-frame clonotypes and omits some of them. There are roughly 120,000 clones in the sample; 90% to 95% occur only once, and more than 0.02% lies in the top ten. The source material was thymus tissue. The receptor set was obtained from a boy in the first two years of life with a congenital heart defect but otherwise immunologically healthy. CDR3s include the opening cysteine and the closing phenylalanine or tryptophan. The D gene is left open where the match is weak. Clone size appears in some rows only: once, few, many, or a class for an expanded clone.

TRBJ2-1	NA	TRBV7-2	NA	CASSLEGVAEQFF	TGTGCCAGCAGCTTAGAGGGGGTGGCTGAGCAGTTCTTC
TRBJ2-3	once	TRBV9	TRBD2	CASSRTSGGVFTDTQYF	TGTGCCAGCAGCCGGACTAGCGGGGGGGTTTTCACAGATACGCAGTATTTT
TRBJ1-5	NA	TRBV28	NA	CASSFIRTRGGNQPQHF	TGTGCCAGCAGTTTCATTAGGACCCGAGGAGGCAATCAGCCCCAGCATTTT
TRBJ2-7	once	TRBV2	TRBD1	CASSPWDRGRNYEQYF	TGTGCCAGCAGTCCCTGGGACAGGGGGCGGAATTACGAGCAGTACTTC
TRBJ2-1	NA	TRBV27	NA	CASSLSSDGGLDEQFF	TGTGCCAGCAGTTTATCCTCTGATGGGGGTTTGGATGAGCAGTTCTTC
TRBJ2-2	NA	TRBV18	TRBD2	CASSQHTSGDVNTGELFF	TGTGCCAGCTCACAACACACTAGCGGGGACGTGAACACCGGGGAGCTGTTTTTT
TRBJ2-7	NA	TRBV9	NA	CASSSQPGTSYEQYF	TGTGCCAGCAGCTCTCAGCCAGGGACGTCCTACGAGCAGTACTTC
TRBJ1-5	NA	TRBV4-2	TRBD1	CASSQDSQGGDQPQHF	TGTGCCAGCAGCCAAGATTCCCAGGGGGGAGATCAGCCCCAGCATTTT
TRBJ2-3	NA	TRBV4-2	NA	CASAPTGSLKDTQYF	TGTGCCAGCGCTCCCACTGGATCCTTAAAAGATACGCAGTATTTT
TRBJ2-7	NA	TRBV13	TRBD2	CASSPVRGSGAASEYEQYF	TGTGCCAGCAGCCCAGTTCGGGGTAGCGGGGCGGCTTCGGAATACGAGCAGTACTTC
TRBJ1-1	NA	TRBV7-2	NA	CASSLGQGSVNTEAFF	TGTGCCAGCAGCTTAGGGCAGGGATCGGTGAACACTGAAGCTTTCTTT
TRBJ2-3	NA	TRBV4-3	TRBD2	CASSRLAGGGSTDTQYF	TGCGCCAGCAGCCGCCTTGCAGGCGGGGGATCCACAGATACGCAGTATTTT
TRBJ2-7	NA	TRBV7-2	TRBD2	CASSLKSGTSSSYEQYF	TGTGCCAGCAGCTTAAAATCCGGGACTAGCAGTTCCTACGAGCAGTACTTC
TRBJ1-5	NA	TRBV19	NA	CASSIVSPSGVYSNQPQHF	TGTGCCAGTAGTATTGTAAGTCCCTCGGGGGTGTATAGCAATCAGCCCCAGCATTTT
TRBJ2-5	NA	TRBV10-2	NA	CASSYSSRGRTETQYF	TGCGCCAGCAGTTACTCGAGCAGGGGCCGGACCGAGACCCAGTACTTC
TRBJ1-2	NA	TRBV4-3	NA	CASSQALGSQWGYTF	TGCGCCAGCAGCCAAGCGCTGGGGTCCCAATGGGGCTACACCTTC
TRBJ2-5	once	TRBV11-3	TRBD1	CASSRIGTGEETQYF	TGTGCCAGCAGCCGGATCGGGACAGGGGAAGAGACCCAGTACTTC
TRBJ2-1	NA	TRBV11-3	NA	CASSLDGTGEWRQFF	TGTGCCAGCAGTTTGGATGGGACTGGGGAATGGAGGCAGTTCTTC
TRBJ2-7	NA	TRBV4-3	TRBD2	CASSLSPFSKDSGGAGEQYF	TGCGCCAGCAGTCTTAGCCCCTTCTCGAAAGATAGCGGGGGGGCTGGCGAGCAGTACTTC
TRBJ2-7	NA	TRBV6-1	NA	CASSEERKGSEQYF	TGTGCCAGCAGTGAAGAGCGGAAAGGCAGCGAGCAGTACTTC
TRBJ2-2	NA	TRBV11-2	NA	CASPGPFF	TGTGCCAGCCCCGGGCCGTTTTTT
TRBJ1-3	NA	TRBV9	NA	CASSDRPVGNTIYF	TGTGCCAGCAGCGACAGACCGGTGGGAAACACCATATATTTT
TRBJ2-7	NA	TRBV2	TRBD2	CASFKRGASYEQYF	TGTGCCAGCTTCAAGCGGGGGGCAAGCTACGAGCAGTACTTC
TRBJ1-2	NA	TRBV4-3	NA	CASSQTLPQVGGYTF	TGCGCCAGCAGCCAAACCCTGCCCCAGGTTGGGGGCTACACCTTC
TRBJ2-7	NA	TRBV19	TRBD1	CASSLRGTGTYEQYF	TGTGCCAGTAGTCTACGGGGGACAGGCACTTACGAGCAGTACTTC
TRBJ1-2	NA	TRBV11-2	NA	CASSRGGTADYGYTF	TGTGCCAGCAGCAGAGGTGGGACGGCCGACTATGGCTACACCTTC
TRBJ1-5	NA	TRBV27	TRBD1	CASSFTTGKHQPQHF	TGTGCCAGCAGTTTCACGACAGGGAAGCATCAGCCCCAGCATTTT
TRBJ1-2	NA	TRBV6-5	TRBD1	CASRPDRVGYGYTF	TGTGCCAGCAGACCCGACAGGGTGGGGTATGGCTACACCTTC
TRBJ1-1	few	TRBV12-5	TRBD1	CASGLGTGETEAFF	TGTGCTAGTGGTTTGGGGACAGGGGAAACTGAAGCTTTCTTT
TRBJ2-3	NA	TRBV28	NA	CASSPSFPPLASQYF	TGTGCCAGCAGTCCCTCCTTCCCCCCCCTAGCGTCGCAGTATTTT
TRBJ1-2	NA	TRBV7-2	NA	CASSLYTGGRVVSYTF	TGTGCCAGCAGCTTATATACGGGAGGCAGGGTGGTGAGCTACACCTTC
TRBJ1-2	NA	TRBV6-7	TRBD1	CASSLIVSRTGEHGYTF	TGTGCCAGCAGCCTAATAGTTTCGAGGACAGGAGAACATGGCTACACCTTC
TRBJ1-2	NA	TRBV9	NA	CASWTEDYGYTF	TGTGCCAGCTGGACAGAAGACTATGGCTACACCTTC
TRBJ2-2	NA	TRBV6-1	NA	CASDGRVNTGELFF	TGTGCCAGCGATGGCAGGGTGAACACCGGGGAGCTGTTTTTT
TRBJ2-7	NA	TRBV13	TRBD2	CASSSNSGGPYYEQYF	TGTGCCAGCAGCTCGAACAGCGGGGGGCCCTACTACGAGCAGTACTTC
TRBJ2-7	NA	TRBV14	NA	CASSQERDYYEQYF	TGTGCCAGCAGCCAAGAAAGAGACTACTACGAGCAGTACTTC
TRBJ1-1	NA	TRBV4-3	TRBD1	CASSQEGQGAAGTEAFF	TGCGCCAGCAGCCAAGAGGGACAGGGGGCTGCTGGTACTGAAGCTTTCTTT
TRBJ2-4	NA	TRBV28	NA	CASRSLAKNIQYF	TGTGCCAGCAGGTCTTTAGCCAAAAACATTCAGTACTTC
TRBJ2-7	NA	TRBV6-5	TRBD2	CASSYPTSGTYEQYF	TGTGCCAGCAGTTACCCGACTAGCGGGACCTACGAGCAGTACTTC
TRBJ2-5	NA	TRBV28	NA	CATGPHWELEEETQYF	TGTGCCACCGGACCCCACTGGGAACTAGAGGAAGAGACCCAGTACTTC
TRBJ1-2	NA	TRBV5-5	TRBD1	CASSGIMAQGRRIGYTF	TGTGCCAGCAGCGGTATCATGGCACAGGGGAGGAGGATAGGCTACACCTTC
TRBJ2-5	NA	TRBV4-3	NA	CASSRDRQETQYF	TGCGCCAGCAGCCGGGATCGTCAAGAGACCCAGTACTTC
TRBJ2-7	NA	TRBV11-2	NA	CASSLSSGGRYEQYF	TGTGCCAGCAGCTTAAGTTCGGGGGGCAGGTACGAGCAGTACTTC
TRBJ1-4	once	TRBV28	NA	CASSFSRGNEKLFF	TGTGCCAGCAGTTTCTCGAGGGGGAATGAAAAACTGTTTTTT
TRBJ1-2	NA	TRBV12-1	NA	CASSSTGTGGFGGYTF	TGTGCCAGCAGCTCAACCGGGACAGGGGGGTTCGGTGGCTACACCTTC
TRBJ2-7	NA	TRBV28	NA	CASSLNSAGMGEQYF	TGTGCCAGCAGTTTAAACTCCGCAGGGATGGGTGAGCAGTACTTC
TRBJ2-1	NA	TRBV7-6	NA	CASSLGGGPYNEQFF	TGTGCCAGCAGCTTAGGGGGGGGGCCGTACAATGAGCAGTTCTTC
TRBJ1-2	NA	TRBV4-3	TRBD1	CASSQDVTGGQIGYGYTF	TGCGCCAGCAGCCAAGATGTAACAGGGGGCCAGATTGGCTATGGCTACACCTTC
TRBJ2-5	NA	TRBV5-4	TRBD2	CASSLGLAGGQRETQYF	TGTGCCAGCAGCCTCGGGCTAGCGGGGGGGCAAAGGGAGACCCAGTACTTC
TRBJ1-6	NA	TRBV4-1	NA	CASSQDFTRRGSPLHF	TGCGCCAGCAGCCAAGATTTTACCAGAAGGGGTTCACCCCTCCACTTT